Shown below are 25 T cell receptor beta chains from a single sample sequenced in a study of blood T cell repertoires in COVID-19. Produced via immunoSEQ multiplex PCR; TCRdb's table is partial and in-frame only. The profile shows some 430,000 clones, 90% of them singletons. Input material: PBMCs or T cells enriched from blood (not recorded which). The receptors come from a young man who had recovered from COVID-19.

J is TRBJ1-2 and V is TRBV27, with 7 nucleotides matching TRBD1. Germline trimming cut 3 bases from V and 10 bases from J; bases unmatched to any gene: 11. The CDR3 contains 14 residues. Germline CDR1 MNHEY, CDR2 SMNVEV (reference sequence). CDR3 region: CASSFLDRVGFYTF. The DNA of the CDR3 is TGTGCCAGCAGTTTCCTCGACAGGGTCGGATTCTACACCTTC.

This clone was seen a single time. This sequence joins TRBV11-2 and TRBJ1-1, with 8 bases fitting TRBD1. Germline V gene data show CDR1 as SGHAT and CDR2 as FQNNGV. The CDR3 totals 15 residues. V trimming: 4 bases; J trimming: 5 bases; junction bases outside the gene matches: 9. The CDR3 loop reads CASSSLQGQETEAFF. DNA of the CDR3: TGTGCCAGCAGCTCCCTACAGGGACAGGAAACTGAAGCTTTCTTT. The variable domain in full, with the rest retrieved from reference TRBV11-2 and TRBJ1-1, is EAGVAQSPRYKIIEKRQSVAFWCNPISGHATLYWYQQILGQGPKLLIQFQNNGVVDDSQLPKDRFSAERLKGVDSTLKIQPAKLEDSAVYLCASSSLQGQETEAFFGQGTRLTVV.

The chain has TRBV10-2 and TRBJ1-5; D might be TRBD1 (6 bases). Germline CDR1 is WSHSY and CDR2 is SAAADI. The CDR3 extends over 13 amino acids. V lost 5 bases and J 7 bases, leaving 12 bases between the germline ends. The CDR3 bases are TGCGCCAGCAGTTCAGGGGTGATACAGCCCCAGCATTTT. It translates to CASSSGVIQPQHF.

The rearrangement links TRBV7-8 to TRBJ1-1, with 8 positions matching TRBD1. There are 19 residues in the CDR3. Trimming took 7 bases from V and 0 from J; bases not matched to a gene: 19. Germline V lookup: CDR1 SGHVS, CDR2 FQNEAQ. The CDR3 loop reads CASNAFPPDREFMNTEAFF. CDR3 in DNA: TGTGCCAGCAACGCGTTCCCCCCGGACAGGGAGTTTATGAACACTGAAGCTTTCTTT.

Only one count was recorded for this clone. V gene TRBV6-5 combines with J gene TRBJ1-1, with a possible D match to TRBD1 (6 bases). CDR1 and CDR2 from the germline V gene are MNHEY and SVGAGI. The CDR3 contains 14 residues. Trimming pared 10 bases from V and 7 bases from J, leaving 22 bases between. CDR3 amino acids: CATAFFGDTGEAFF. In DNA form, the CDR3 reads TGTGCCACCGCATTTTTCGGGGACACCGGTGAAGCTTTCTTT.

The gene calls are TRBV2 and TRBJ1-2, with 7 positions matching TRBD1. The CDR3 extends over 16 amino acids. V dropped 6 bases and J dropped 0; count of bases not matched to a gene: 10. Germline V gives CDR1 SNHLY, CDR2 FYNNEI. CDR3 in DNA: TGTGCCAGCAGAGCCATCAAGGGGGCTTCTAACTATGGCTACACCTTC. As protein: CASRAIKGASNYGYTF.

The chain couples TRBV29-1 to TRBJ2-2; D ambiguous. V lost 6 bases to trimming and J lost 5 bases, with 10 bases between them. The germline CDR1 and CDR2 sequences are SQVTM and ANQGSEA. This CDR3 is 12 amino acids long. The CDR3: CSVPGGTGELFF. CDR3 bases: TGCAGCGTACCAGGTGGGACCGGGGAGCTGTTTTTT.

V usage is TRBV12-5 and J usage is TRBJ1-2; D perhaps matches TRBD1 (6 bases). The CDR3 covers 13 residues. V lost 5 bases and J 5 bases, leaving 12 bases between the germline ends. CDR1 LGHNT and CDR2 FRNRAP come from the germline V gene. This chain's CDR3 is CASGRTESYGYTF. In nucleotides, the CDR3 is TGTGCTAGTGGTCGGACAGAATCTTATGGCTACACCTTC.

This chain uses TRBV11-3 with TRBJ2-3; 7 bases fit TRBD1. With 1 base clipped from V and 0 bases from J, the junction kept 4 bases outside the gene matches. The length of the CDR3 is 16 residues. The germline V gene encodes CDR1 SGHNT and CDR2 YENEEA. The CDR3 protein is CASSLVPGGSTDTQYF. In nucleotides, the CDR3 is TGTGCCAGCAGCTTAGTTCCAGGGGGAAGCACAGATACGCAGTATTTT.

The chain carries TRBV5-4 and TRBJ2-3; perhaps TRBD1 as D (6 bases). CDR1 is SGHNT and CDR2 is YYREEE in the germline V gene (reference sequence). Trimming stripped 0 bases from V and 1 base from J, with 9 bases between. The CDR3 runs 15 residues. The CDR3 nucleotides read TGTGCCAGCAGCTTGGACAGGGCGGGCACAGATACGCAGTATTTT. This encodes CASSLDRAGTDTQYF.

The gene calls are TRBV5-1 and TRBJ2-2; TRBD2 might be the D (6 bases). The CDR3 runs to 19 residues. V dropped 0 bases and J dropped 0 bases, with 18 bases sitting between them. In germline, CDR1 is SGHRS, CDR2 YFSETQ. The CDR3 reads CASSLAGATLAPNTGELFF. CDR3 sequence (DNA): TGCGCCAGCAGCTTGGCTGGGGCGACCCTAGCGCCGAACACCGGGGAGCTGTTTTTT.

This chain connects TRBV5-1 to TRBJ1-2; perhaps TRBD1 as D (5 bases). Trimming took off 3 bases at V and 3 bases at J, with 6 bases between the two ends. Per germline, CDR1 SGHRS and CDR2 YFSETQ. CDR3 length equals 12 residues. The DNA of the CDR3 is TGCGCCAGCAGCTGGGACTACTATGGCTACACCTTC. Amino acids: CASSWDYYGYTF.

The V call is TRBV7-9, the J call TRBJ2-3; TRBD2 agrees at 10 bases. The CDR3 runs to 15 residues. Germline V CDR1 and CDR2: SEHNR, FQNEAQ (reference sequence). The J segment lost 1 base and the V segment lost 6 bases, leaving 4 bases of the junction unmatched. The DNA of the CDR3 is TGTGCCAGCAGTTTGCTAGCGGGGGGCACAGATACGCAGTATTTT. Translation gives CASSLLAGGTDTQYF.

This clone was seen a single time. The chain joins TRBV19 to TRBJ1-2; D may be TRBD1 (6 bases). Germline-derived CDR1 and CDR2 are LNHDA and SQIVND (reference sequence). The CDR3 sequence is 15 residues long. Trimming cost V 7 bases and J 3 bases, with 18 bases left between them. The CDR3 is CASTRQDGTHYGYTF. The CDR3 coding sequence is TGTGCCAGTACCAGACAGGACGGTACGCACTATGGCTACACCTTC.

The chain joins TRBV4-1 to TRBJ1-1, with TRBD1 identical over 8 bases. J gave up 6 bases and V 9 bases, and 6 bases lay outside the gene matches. This CDR3 spans 12 amino acids. Per the germline V gene, CDR1 is MGHRA and CDR2 is YSYEKL. CDR3 protein: CASGQGQAEAFF. DNA of the CDR3: TGCGCCAGTGGGCAGGGACAGGCTGAAGCTTTCTTT.

The J gene is TRBJ2-7, the V gene TRBV27; D gene ambiguous. The V gene lost 7 bases and the J gene lost 1 base, with 14 bases spanning the gap. The length of the CDR3 is 14 residues. Germline V gene sequence: CDR1 MNHEY, CDR2 SMNVEV (reference sequence). CDR3 DNA: TGTGCCAGCATCAAACAGTTCCCTTCCTACGAGCAGTACTTC. It encodes CASIKQFPSYEQYF.

The gene calls are TRBV5-1 and TRBJ2-1, with 8 bases fitting TRBD2. The V segment lost 3 bases and the J segment 6 bases; nucleotides outside the gene matches: 5. CDR1 and CDR2 from the germline V gene are SGHRS and YFSETQ. This CDR3 is built from 14 residues. Here the CDR3 reads CASSSGGTSNEQFF. The CDR3 region has the DNA TGCGCCAGCAGCTCGGGAGGGACGAGCAATGAGCAGTTCTTC.

In its sample, this clone was seen once. Other DNA sequences in this specimen translate into the identical CDR3. The chain joins TRBV5-1 to TRBJ1-4; D remains unclear. V lost 0 bases, J lost 8 bases, and 8 bases lay in between. This CDR3 is built from 13 residues. Germline loops: CDR1 SGHRS, CDR2 YFSETQ. The CDR3 nucleotides are TGCGCCAGCAGCTTGGGGACGGGAGAAAAACTGTTTTTT. Its translation: CASSLGTGEKLFF.

The V call is TRBV6-9, the J call TRBJ1-5; D is undetermined. This CDR3 region has 18 residues. Between the trimmed V and J ends, which lost 10 bases and 5 bases, there was a span of 30 bases. Germline values: CDR1 MNHGY, CDR2 SVAAGI. CDR3 amino acids: CATQIRHDTLYCYQPQHF. The CDR3, as DNA: TGTGCCACCCAGATTCGACACGATACCCTATATTGCTATCAGCCCCAGCATTTT.

CDR3 sequence: CASHRQGSSYEQYF. DNA of the CDR3: TGTGCCAGCCACAGACAGGGGAGCTCCTACGAGCAGTACTTC. V is TRBV28 and J is TRBJ2-7; 8 bases align to TRBD1. V lost 8 bases and J lost 0; bases outside the gene matches: 6. The germline CDR1 and CDR2 sequences are MDHEN and SYDVKM. There are 14 residues in the CDR3.

The chain has TRBV6-1 and TRBJ1-6; tentative D call: TRBD1 (5 bases). The CDR3 has 17 amino acids. The germline V and J ends were trimmed by 2 bases and 8 bases, with 19 bases remaining between them. Per the germline V gene, CDR1 is MNHNS and CDR2 is SASEGT. The CDR3 DNA sequence: TGTGCCAGCAGTGAACTGATATCTCGGGGGTTCCATTCACCCCTCCACTTT. It translates to CASSELISRGFHSPLHF.

V and J are TRBV6-1 and TRBJ1-1, with a weak D call TRBD1 (5 bases). Trimming took 3 bases from V and 6 from J, leaving 11 bases between them. Germline CDR1 is MNHNS and CDR2 is SASEGT. The CDR3 spans 13 residues. The CDR3: CASSESRVSEAFF. CDR3 DNA: TGTGCCAGCAGTGAGAGCAGGGTTTCTGAAGCTTTCTTT.

For the CDR3, the DNA is TGTGCCAGCAGGGGACAGGGGTCGATGGGTAATGAAAAACTGTTTTTT. This codes for CASRGQGSMGNEKLFF. The chain couples TRBV28 to TRBJ1-4; 10 bases line up with TRBD1. The CDR3 consists of 16 residues. Trimming took 6 bases from V and 4 from J; bases not matched to a gene: 8. CDR1 and CDR2 from the germline V gene are MDHEN and SYDVKM.

This sequence joins TRBV3-1 (or the pseudogene TRBV3-2) and TRBJ2-2; TRBD1 is a possible D gene (5 bases). Germline CDR1 and CDR2: LGHDT and YNNKEL (reference sequence). With 1 base removed from V and 3 bases from J, the gap between germline ends came to 9 bases. This CDR3 comprises 15 residues. DNA of the CDR3: TGTGCCAGCAGCCAAGCTGGGGCCGACACCGGGGAGCTGTTTTTT. Protein sequence: CASSQAGADTGELFF.

The V gene is TRBV2, the J gene TRBJ1-6; D is unresolved. The V end was cut by 4 bases, the J end by 5 bases, with 6 bases between. There are 13 residues in the CDR3. Germline values: CDR1 SNHLY, CDR2 FYNNEI. CDR3 in amino acids: CASSARNNSPLHF. As DNA, the CDR3 is TGTGCCAGCAGTGCCAGGAATAATTCACCCCTCCACTTT.